The clone carrying this T cell receptor beta chain was seen a single time. The antigen remains unidentified. Germline CDR1 is SGHRS and CDR2 is YFSETQ. This CDR3 is built from 15 residues. Trimming left V 1 base short and J 0 bases short, with 9 bases between. The record originates from a study of T cells in localized non-small cell lung cancer. The study, taken as a whole, reports: Elevated circulating T cell density in blood was associated with longer overall survival. When the top 100 tumor clones were examined, a median around 61 of them also appeared in the adjacent lung, which was paired and uninvolved. Measurement of T cell clonality placed uninvolved adjacent lung highest, above the level in tumor. Analysis by sequencing included only one tumor region, so heterogeneity remains possible.

This table comes from immunoSEQ multiplex PCR, and its TCRdb copy is limited to in-frame clones, with some not included. In the table there are 70,000 or so clones, 70% to 85% of which are singletons. This specimen was peripheral blood, taken before any cancer treatment. This receptor was obtained from a female donor older than 55 with stage I lung adenocarcinoma. This chain links TRBV5-1 with TRBJ2-3, with unresolved D. CDR3 coding DNA: TGCGCCAGCAGCTTGACGCCTGCGAGCACAGATACGCAGTATTTT. It encodes CASSLTPASTDTQYF.